Detailed here is one T cell receptor (beta chain). The antigen is unknown. A junction end diverges from the germline sequence, so it may reflect a read error. Looked up from germline, CDR1 is LGHNA and CDR2 is YSLEER. The CDR3 spans 16 residues. Sample-barcoded 5' priming and a J-beta primer mix drove a second PCR of about 6 to 12 cycles. From the 5' RACE reads, TCRdb called clonotypes with MiXCR, one entry per CDR3 protein. In the table there are 650,000 to 1,000,000 distinct CDR3 sequences, about 34% of which are singletons. This sample was taken from a study of blood T cells in healthy people across ages. Study observations and caveats: Naive T cell percentage by flow cytometry tracked strongly with beta diversity. While age rose, TCR beta diversity per million T cells dropped in a roughly linear way.

This sequence originates from a man aged 18 to 30 in good health. Sequencing was carried out using blood. The chain joins TRBV4-3 to TRBJ1-2; D perhaps matches TRBD1 (5 bases). Written as DNA, the CDR3 is TGCGCCAACAGCCAAGCAGTGGCAGGGATGAACTATGGCTACACCTTC. This translates into CANSQAVAGMNYGYTF.